The 3 T cell receptor beta chains given below trace back to one sample, sequenced in a study of cytotoxic CD8 clonotypes in ibrutinib-treated CLL. The repertoire was sequenced with immunoSEQ multiplex PCR; TCRdb's copy has only in-frame clones and lacks some. Of around 250,000 clones listed, 70% were seen once; the top ten hold approximately 15%. The sample consisted of PBMCs, taken after 24 months of ibrutinib treatment. The receptors were gathered from a human donor with chronic lymphocytic leukemia.

The rearrangement links TRBV4-2 to TRBJ2-7, with TRBD2 matching over 7 bases. V lost 4 bases, J lost 1 base, and 4 bases stayed unmatched. This CDR3 contains 14 residues. Per the germline V gene, CDR1 is LGHNA and CDR2 is YNFKEQ. CDR3 amino acids: CASSPGGRSYEQYF. DNA of the CDR3: TGTGCCAGCAGCCCAGGCGGGAGATCCTACGAGCAGTACTTC.

V and J are TRBV14 and TRBJ2-7, with TRBD1 as a possible D gene (6 bases). This CDR3 has 14 amino acids. Germline V gene sequence: CDR1 SGHDN, CDR2 FVKESK. V lost 0 bases to trimming and J lost 6 bases, with 12 bases between them. The CDR3 DNA reads TGTGCCAGCAGCCAAGAAATGAGGACAGCCGAGCAGTACTTC. This codes for CASSQEMRTAEQYF.

The chain employs TRBV28 and TRBJ2-7; TRBD2 matches at 10 bases. Per germline, CDR1 MDHEN and CDR2 SYDVKM. The CDR3 covers 14 residues. V shed 7 bases, J shed 4 bases, and the junction held 7 bases outside the gene matches. CDR3 sequence reads: CASNLAGERYEQYF. Here the CDR3 DNA reads TGTGCCAGCAACCTAGCGGGAGAGAGGTACGAGCAGTACTTC. The variable domain in full, completed from reference TRBV28 and TRBJ2-7, reads DVKVTQSSRYLVKRTGEKVFLECVQDMDHENMFWYRQDPGLGLRLIYFSYDVKMKEKGDIPEGYSVSREKKERFSLILESASTNQTSMYLCASNLAGERYEQYFGPGTRLTVT.